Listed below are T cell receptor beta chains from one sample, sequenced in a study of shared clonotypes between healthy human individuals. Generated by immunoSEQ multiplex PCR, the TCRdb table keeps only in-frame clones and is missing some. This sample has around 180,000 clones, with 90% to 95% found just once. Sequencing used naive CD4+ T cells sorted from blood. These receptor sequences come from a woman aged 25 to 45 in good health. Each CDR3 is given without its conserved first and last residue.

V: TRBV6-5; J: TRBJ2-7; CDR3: ASRESGRAPYEQY
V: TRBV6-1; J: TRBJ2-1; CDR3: ASKSGFYEQF
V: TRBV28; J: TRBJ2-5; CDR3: ASSSGRLQETQY
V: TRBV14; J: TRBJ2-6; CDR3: ASSQGKGKSGANVLT
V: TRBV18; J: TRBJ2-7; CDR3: ASSPPGQGLLSAY
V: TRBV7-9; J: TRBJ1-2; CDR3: ASSGNVYT
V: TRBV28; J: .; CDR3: ASSPQGSMYYEQY
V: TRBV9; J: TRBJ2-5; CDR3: ASSQRQGVGETQY
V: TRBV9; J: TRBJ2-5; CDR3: ASSVTSGRETQY
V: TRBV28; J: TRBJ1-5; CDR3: ASSFWADNQPQH
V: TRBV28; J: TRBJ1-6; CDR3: ASSPDLGQAWESPLH
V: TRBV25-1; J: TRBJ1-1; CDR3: ASSEYTWNTEAF
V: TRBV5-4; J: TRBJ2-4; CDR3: ASSFTGSGKNIQY
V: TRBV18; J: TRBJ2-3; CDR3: ASSPPGLAGMADTQY
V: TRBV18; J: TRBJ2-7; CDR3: ASSPPNQQNEQY
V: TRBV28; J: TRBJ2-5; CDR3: ASSSGTVQETQY
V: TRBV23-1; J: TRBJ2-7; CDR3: ASSQFSGQSSYEQY
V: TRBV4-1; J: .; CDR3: ASSQERTSGNYEQY
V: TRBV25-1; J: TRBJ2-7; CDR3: ASSRGQGGEQY
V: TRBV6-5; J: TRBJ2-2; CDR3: ASSWGEPGELF
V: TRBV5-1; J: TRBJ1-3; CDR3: ASSLGQGSSGNTIY
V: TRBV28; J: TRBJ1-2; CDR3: ASSLTQGAREVYGYT
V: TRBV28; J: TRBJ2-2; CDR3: ASSPPEGEITGELF
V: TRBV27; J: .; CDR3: ASSRGGKLPYEQY
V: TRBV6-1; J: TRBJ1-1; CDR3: ASSENFMTGGGLNTEAF
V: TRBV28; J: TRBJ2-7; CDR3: ASSLGLASAYEQY
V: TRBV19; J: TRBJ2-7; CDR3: ASRRAGNYEQY
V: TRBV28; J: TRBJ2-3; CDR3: ATRGSTDTQY
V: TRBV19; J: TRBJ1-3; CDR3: ASSMLVISGNTIY
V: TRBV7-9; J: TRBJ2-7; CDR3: ASRRTSARDEQY
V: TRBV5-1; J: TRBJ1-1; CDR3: ASSLAREQTKWVLAEAF
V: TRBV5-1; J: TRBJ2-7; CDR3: ASSRVGGSYEQY
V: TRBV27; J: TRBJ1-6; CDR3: ASSPQAGNHNSPLH
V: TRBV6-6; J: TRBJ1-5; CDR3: ASSLGTGGNQPQH
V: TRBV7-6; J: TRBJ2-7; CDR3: ASSFNRDSIQY
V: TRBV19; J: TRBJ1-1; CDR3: ASSIDKSRNTEAF
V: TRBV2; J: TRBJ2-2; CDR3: ASVTSGGTGELF
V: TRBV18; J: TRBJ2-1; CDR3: ASSPVGSGSDNEQF
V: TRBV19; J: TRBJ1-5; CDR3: ASSIQQGAGQPQH
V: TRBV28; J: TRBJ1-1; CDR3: ASRSPGQGSWAF
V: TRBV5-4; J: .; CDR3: ASSSYGYEQY
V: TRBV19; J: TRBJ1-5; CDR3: ASSISATGRQPQH
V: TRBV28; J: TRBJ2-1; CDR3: ASRAPGLYNNEQF
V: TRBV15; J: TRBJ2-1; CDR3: ATSRGGGRFNEQF
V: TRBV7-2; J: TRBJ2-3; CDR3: ASSRGLAGESDTQY
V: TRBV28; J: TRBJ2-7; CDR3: ASNPPGQGIGEQY
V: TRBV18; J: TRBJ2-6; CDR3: ASSPGLAGVSGANVLT
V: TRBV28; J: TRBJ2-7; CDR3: ASRGLGLSLNEQY
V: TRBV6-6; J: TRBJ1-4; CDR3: ASRRSTVGEKLF
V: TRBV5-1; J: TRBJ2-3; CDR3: ASSLAGTSRSTDTQY
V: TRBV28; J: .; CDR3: ASSEGGDYDYEQY
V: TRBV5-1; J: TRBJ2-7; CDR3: ASSLQTDEQY
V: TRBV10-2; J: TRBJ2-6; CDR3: ASGTESSGANVLT
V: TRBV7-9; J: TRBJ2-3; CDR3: ASSPTGLAVLADTQY
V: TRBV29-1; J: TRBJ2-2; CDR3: SVNSGRNTGELF
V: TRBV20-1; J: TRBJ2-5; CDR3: SAEGRETQY
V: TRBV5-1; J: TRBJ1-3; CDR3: ASSIGQSSGNTIY